This T cell receptor beta chain was sequenced for a study of T cells after yellow fever vaccination. The ends lost 0 bases at V and 1 base at J; junction bases unmatched: 2. This CDR3 has 16 amino acids. Overall study findings and caveats: It was the secondary response that reached its peak faster, day 5 versus 15, but it was weaker.

TCRdb ran MiXCR on the 5' RACE reads and lists one entry per CDR3 protein. The sample shows about 26,000 distinct CDR3 sequences, 4.5% of them seen only once. This clonotype was observed at least ten times. V is TRBV12-3 or TRBV12-4 and J is TRBJ2-7, with 11 bases that match TRBD2. The receptor was isolated from a man in his late teens or twenties who received the YFV17D yellow fever vaccine. The sample consisted of PBMCs, either bulk or a sorted T-cell subset (CD4+, CD8+, memory, or dextramer-sorted; not recorded which), taken on the day of the yellow fever booster vaccination. The CDR3 here is CASSLALAGASYEQYF. The DNA for the CDR3 is TGTGCCAGCAGTTTAGCACTAGCGGGGGCTTCCTACGAGCAGTACTTC.